A selection of T cell receptor beta chains follows, all from one sample in a study of glioma-infiltrating T cells after dendritic cell vaccination. Measured with immunoSEQ multiplex PCR; TCRdb has only the in-frame clones, and not every one. The table shows roughly 60,000 clones, with around nine tenths occurring only once. The sequenced sample was blood, obtained after dendritic cell vaccination. Receptors originate from a human donor with glioblastoma. The conserved cysteine and the conserved F or W are not part of the CDR3 here. D genes are given only for firm matches.

TRBJ1-1	NA	TRBV15	ATSRDVNRGEAF
TRBJ2-3	NA	TRBV19	ASSDIVADTQY
TRBJ2-7	TRBD2	TRBV19	ASSTGTSGRMGEQY
TRBJ1-2	NA	TRBV6-5	ASVSRVSKSGYT
TRBJ2-1	TRBD2	TRBV2	ASRPGTRTHYNEQF
TRBJ2-3	NA	TRBV10-1	ASSESGAGRHTQY
NA	NA	TRBV27	ASSLGLPYEQY
TRBJ2-7	TRBD1	TRBV23-1	ASSLHPGQFLRYEQY
TRBJ1-2	NA	TRBV19	ASHPERGLPLRGYT
TRBJ2-3	NA	TRBV1	TSSQGPWASGSTDTQY
TRBJ2-7	NA	TRBV18	ASSETESSYEQY
TRBJ2-3	TRBD2	TRBV15	ATRRREGTDTQY
TRBJ2-3	TRBD2	TRBV4-2	ASSLGREGKRDTQY
TRBJ1-1	TRBD1	TRBV6-1	ASSEFTGVPIAF
TRBJ1-4	TRBD1	TRBV16	ASSPRLSGGNEKLF
TRBJ2-1	NA	TRBV13	ASTPTPLVGTDEQF
TRBJ1-1	NA	TRBV19	ATSPAGGGTEAF
TRBJ2-1	NA	TRBV2	ASRGQLSSYNEQF
TRBJ2-1	TRBD1	TRBV7-6	ASSSGQGARYEQF
TRBJ2-2	TRBD2	TRBV9	ASSAGTSGRLDTGELF
TRBJ1-5	NA	TRBV10-3	AISDSLSILSNQPQH
TRBJ1-2	NA	TRBV7-2	ASSLARGDDGYT
TRBJ2-5	NA	TRBV11-3	ASSLVPRGGPGQETQY
TRBJ1-6	NA	TRBV5-6	ASRSLGRDSYNSPLH
TRBJ2-3	TRBD1	TRBV27	ASSGRQGASTDTQY
TRBJ2-3	TRBD2	TRBV19	ASSIGTSGHTDTQY
TRBJ2-5	TRBD1	TRBV6-5	ASSYSIWTGTETQY
TRBJ1-1	TRBD1	TRBV7-8	ASSPRQGRTEAF
TRBJ2-7	TRBD2	TRBV5-1	ASSLEWGGEQY
TRBJ1-5	NA	TRBV4-3	ASSQLRGRDQPQH
TRBJ2-3	NA	TRBV30	AWRRGGITDTQY
TRBJ1-2	TRBD1	TRBV9	ASSVDDRGTNYGYT
TRBJ1-1	NA	TRBV20-1	SARPYTEAF
TRBJ2-2	TRBD1	TRBV7-9	ASSSGTDTGELF
TRBJ1-1	NA	TRBV7-8	ASSLMSVNTEAF
TRBJ2-7	NA	TRBV15	ATSRGRPPGYEQY
TRBJ2-1	TRBD2	TRBV4-3	ASSQEITSGGRYEQF
TRBJ1-1	TRBD1	TRBV5-1	ASRRGQENTEAF
TRBJ2-5	TRBD2	TRBV6-6	ASRSGEGVQETQY
TRBJ2-4	NA	TRBV18	ASSPSGGPGKNIQY
TRBJ1-2	NA	TRBV29-1	SVAEAGTNYGYT
TRBJ1-1	NA	TRBV19	ASRPRAAERGWNTEAF
TRBJ1-2	TRBD1	TRBV6-5	ASSLTGGYGYT
TRBJ2-3	NA	TRBV19	ASSIETGTDTQY
TRBJ2-5	NA	TRBV5-1	ASSFGTNQETQY
TRBJ1-1	TRBD1	TRBV19	ASTETGSPWAF
TRBJ2-3	TRBD2	TRBV9	ASSVGGTRQDTQY
TRBJ2-7	TRBD2	TRBV30	AWTFGLAGTHEQY
TRBJ2-7	NA	TRBV11-2	ASSLGPAGQSYEQY